Shown below are 21 T cell receptor beta chains from a single sample sequenced in a study of Ad26.COV2.S vaccination and SARS-CoV-2 variants. Sequencing was performed with immunoSEQ multiplex PCR; in TCRdb, only in-frame clones are kept and a portion is missing. This sample has hundreds of thousands of clones, with 70% to 90% found just once. Treatment in this sample: some 19 received Ad26.COV2.S at low or high dose, single or two shots; about 5 received placebo; per-sample allocation not given. Day 63 after the first vaccine or placebo injection was the time point for sampling. The material sequenced was peripheral blood, taken in a trial of Ad26.COV2.S vaccine versus placebo. These receptor sequences come from a person between 18 and 59 years old who received the Ad26.COV2.S COVID-19 vaccine or a placebo.

The rearrangement uses TRBV21-1 and TRBJ1-2; the tabulated D call, TRBD1, remains unverified against the DNA. TRBV21-1 is designated a pseudogene. This CDR3 comprises 16 residues. The CDR3 here is CASSKPSPGSNYGYTF. CDR3 bases: TGTGCCAGCAGCAAACCCTCCCCAGGATCTAACTATGGCTACACCTTC.

The rearrangement uses TRBV5-1 and TRBJ2-1, with D uncertain. The ends were cut back, 0 bases at V and 6 bases at J, with 13 bases in the middle. This CDR3 is 15 amino acids long. In germline, CDR1 is SGHRS, CDR2 YFSETQ. This CDR3 reads CASSLEGTRANEQFF. For the CDR3, the DNA is TGCGCCAGCAGCTTGGAGGGAACCCGGGCCAATGAGCAGTTCTTC. Based on the CDR3 plus reference TRBV5-1 and TRBJ2-1, the full variable domain is KAGVTQTPRYLIKTRGQQVTLSCSPISGHRSVSWYQQTPGQGLQFLFEYFSETQRNKGNFPGRFSGRQFSNSRSEMNVSTLELGDSALYLCASSLEGTRANEQFFGPGTRLTVL.

J is TRBJ2-3 and V is TRBV10-3; 10 bases line up with TRBD1. The CDR3 has 15 amino acids. The V segment lost 3 bases and the J segment 1 base; nucleotides outside the gene matches: 1. CDR1 ENHRY and CDR2 SYGVKD come from the germline V gene. This CDR3 is CAISEGTGGTDTQYF. As DNA, the CDR3 is TGTGCCATCAGTGAAGGGACAGGGGGCACAGATACGCAGTATTTT.

The CDR3: CASSPSGQRDTIYF. As DNA, the CDR3 is TGTGCCAGCAGCCCATCGGGACAGCGAGACACCATATATTTT. V gene TRBV7-2 combines with J gene TRBJ1-3; 7 bases are a match to TRBD1. The V segment lost 5 bases and the J segment 8 bases; nucleotides outside the gene matches: 9. The CDR3 is made up of 14 amino acids. Germline loops: CDR1 SGHTA, CDR2 FQGNSA.

The chain recombines TRBV6-2 or TRBV6-3 with TRBJ1-2; the match to TRBD1 covers 7 bases. With 5 bases clipped from V and 3 bases from J, the junction kept 3 bases outside the gene matches. Germline CDR1 reads MNHEY; CDR2 reads SVGEGT. This CDR3 region has 13 residues. The CDR3 DNA follows: TGTGCCAGCAGTCAGGGACAGTACTATGGCTACACCTTC. Translation gives CASSQGQYYGYTF.

This chain uses TRBV7-9 with TRBJ1-2; maybe TRBD1 (6 bases). V lost 1 base, J lost 4 bases, and 13 bases lay in between. The CDR3 loop spans 15 amino acids. Germline CDR1 SEHNR, CDR2 FQNEAQ (reference sequence). CDR3 nucleotides: TGTGCCAGCAGCTTAGGTTCAGGGGAGGCCTATGGCTACACCTTC. Amino acid sequence: CASSLGSGEAYGYTF.

The chain recombines TRBV4-3 with TRBJ2-7, with D possibly matching TRBD1 (6 bases). The CDR3 loop spans 16 amino acids. The V gene's germline CDR1 is LGHNA and CDR2 YSLEER. V gave up 0 bases and J gave up 6 bases, with 18 bases separating them. The DNA for the CDR3 is TGCGCCAGCAGCCAAGATCGGCAGGGGTTTAACAGCGAGCAGTACTTC. Translated, it gives CASSQDRQGFNSEQYF.

The chain has TRBV18 and TRBJ2-2; the D gene is possibly TRBD1 (6 bases). Trimming took 6 bases from V and 5 from J, leaving 10 bases between them. Germline V CDR1 and CDR2: KGHSH, LQKENI. The CDR3 has 13 residues. CDR3 protein: CASSQQGTGELFF. As DNA, the CDR3 is TGTGCCAGCTCTCAACAGGGAACCGGGGAGCTGTTTTTT.

V is TRBV19 and J is TRBJ2-3; the D gene could be TRBD1 or TRBD2 (7 bases each). CDR1 is LNHDA and CDR2 is SQIVND in the germline V gene (reference sequence). V lost 5 bases to trimming and J lost 9 bases, with 24 bases between them. The CDR3 is 16 residues long. The CDR3, as DNA: TGTGCCAGTAGTGCCCCAACAGGGGTACAGCGGGGAACGCAGTATTTT. Residues: CASSAPTGVQRGTQYF.

The chain combines TRBV11-2 with TRBJ2-7, with TRBD2 matching over 10 bases. The CDR3 consists of 15 residues. Per germline, CDR1 SGHAT and CDR2 FQNNGV. Trimming cost V 4 bases and J 5 bases; bases outside gene matches: 8. CDR3 loop: CASSSEREGFHEQYF. The CDR3 bases are TGTGCCAGCAGCTCCGAGCGGGAGGGTTTTCACGAGCAGTACTTC.

J is TRBJ1-3 and V is TRBV5-4; D unclear. Trimming pared 2 bases from V and 0 bases from J, leaving 9 bases between. This CDR3 is built from 15 residues. CDR1 is SGHNT, CDR2 YYREEE, per germline (reference sequence). The CDR3 reads CASSFGGSSGNTIYF. The CDR3 nucleotides are TGTGCCAGCAGCTTCGGCGGATCCTCTGGAAACACCATATATTTT.

The chain carries TRBV29-1 and TRBJ2-3; no clear D. Germline V gene data show CDR1 as SQVTM and CDR2 as ANQGSEA. Trimming cost V 2 bases and J 5 bases, with 11 bases left between them. The CDR3 totals 13 residues. The CDR3 reads CSVESLTGDTQYF. CDR3 DNA: TGCAGCGTTGAAAGCCTCACGGGAGATACGCAGTATTTT.

The gene calls are TRBV19 and TRBJ2-3, with D perhaps TRBD2 (6 bases). CDR3 length: 15 residues. The germline gives CDR1 LNHDA, CDR2 SQIVND (reference sequence). Trimming stripped 5 bases from V and 0 bases from J, with 12 bases between. CDR3 amino acids: CASSGSGTSTDTQYF. CDR3 sequence (DNA): TGTGCCAGTAGTGGTAGCGGAACTAGCACAGATACGCAGTATTTT.

This chain's CDR3 is CASNSPPFYGYTF. The DNA for the CDR3 is TGTGCCAGCAACTCACCTCCTTTCTATGGCTACACCTTC. The chain carries TRBV3-1 (or the pseudogene TRBV3-2) and TRBJ1-2, with D unclear. Germline CDR1 reads LGHDT; CDR2 reads YNNKEL (reference sequence). V was trimmed by 7 bases and J by 4 bases, leaving 13 bases between them. CDR3 length: 13 residues.

The rearrangement links TRBV3-1 (or the pseudogene TRBV3-2) to TRBJ2-1, with D perhaps matching TRBD2 (5 bases). Per germline, CDR1 LGHDT and CDR2 YNNKEL (reference sequence). V was trimmed by 1 base and J by 6 bases, leaving 10 bases between them. This CDR3 has 14 amino acids. The CDR3 DNA follows: TGTGCCAGCAGCCAAGCGGCTAGCCCCAATGAGCAGTTCTTC. It yields the protein CASSQAASPNEQFF.

The rearrangement uses TRBV5-1 and TRBJ1-1; possible D gene TRBD1, 5 bases. The CDR3 has 15 amino acids. V dropped 0 bases and J dropped 1 base, with 10 bases sitting between them. CDR1 is SGHRS, CDR2 YFSETQ, per germline. CDR3 in DNA: TGCGCCAGCAGCTTGGGACGACAGCAGAACACTGAAGCTTTCTTT. Protein: CASSLGRQQNTEAFF.

This rearrangement joins TRBV7-2 to TRBJ1-4; a weak D match, TRBD1 (5 bases). The germline gives CDR1 SGHTA, CDR2 FQGNSA. V was clipped by 6 bases and J by 2 bases, with 13 bases between them. The CDR3 totals 15 residues. The CDR3 loop reads CASSPGGRTNEKLFF. The CDR3 DNA is TGTGCCAGCAGTCCGGGGGGTCGGACTAATGAAAAACTGTTTTTT.

V and J are TRBV14 and TRBJ2-7, with 8 bases aligning to TRBD2. The germline CDR1 and CDR2 sequences are SGHDN and FVKESK. With V trimmed by 1 base and J by 2 bases, 13 bases remained unmatched. The CDR3 spans 18 residues. The CDR3, as DNA: TGTGCCAGCAGCCAAGTCCGGCGGGCTAGCGGGCCTCCCTACGAGCAGTACTTC. Protein sequence: CASSQVRRASGPPYEQYF.

V is TRBV10-3 and J is TRBJ1-1; tentatively, D is TRBD1 (6 bases). V was cut by 3 bases and J by 1 base, with 9 bases left in between. This CDR3 region has 14 residues. Per germline, CDR1 ENHRY and CDR2 SYGVKD. The CDR3 is CAISDGGWNTEAFF. The DNA for the CDR3 is TGTGCCATCAGTGATGGGGGCTGGAACACTGAAGCTTTCTTT.

This chain connects TRBV12-3 or TRBV12-4 to TRBJ2-5, with TRBD2 identical over 8 bases. The CDR3 consists of 12 residues. The ends lost 5 bases at V and 5 bases at J; junction bases unmatched: 1. The DNA for the CDR3 is TGTGCCAGCAGTCCGGGGGGGGAGACCCAGTACTTC. Its translation is CASSPGGETQYF.

Here the CDR3 DNA reads TGTGCCAGCAGTTACCGGCTAGCGGGGGGGCAAGAGACCCAGTACTTC. Translating gives CASSYRLAGGQETQYF. The chain carries TRBV6-5 and TRBJ2-5, with 12 bases aligning to TRBD2. The CDR3 sequence is 16 residues long. V was pared by 2 bases and J by 2 bases, with 3 bases of the junction left unmatched. The germline V gene encodes CDR1 MNHEY and CDR2 SVGAGI.